The next 32 T cell receptor beta chains were all read from a single sample in a study of T cell responses to AZD1222 COVID-19 vaccine. The repertoire was sequenced with immunoSEQ multiplex PCR; TCRdb's copy has only in-frame clones and lacks some. The sample holds around 100,000 clones; approximately 96% are singletons and the top ten take roughly 2%. This material consisted of peripheral blood, taken on day 0 of AZD1222 vaccination. The source is an adult in good health.

The CDR3 DNA reads as TGTGCCAGCAGCTTGACTAGCGGGGGGTCCTACGAGCAGTACTTC. Its translation is CASSLTSGGSYEQYF. V and J are TRBV5-4 and TRBJ2-7; 12 nucleotides match TRBD2. With V trimmed by 1 base and J by 1 base, 0 bases remained unmatched. CDR1 and CDR2 (germline): SGHNT, YYREEE (reference sequence). The CDR3 loop spans 15 amino acids.

This clone is a singleton in its sample. This sequence joins TRBV15 and TRBJ2-7, with D tentatively TRBD2 (6 bases). CDR3 size: 13 residues. Per germline, CDR1 LNHNV and CDR2 YYDKDF (reference sequence). Trimming cost V 6 bases and J 7 bases, with 16 bases left between them. DNA of the CDR3: TGTGCCACCAGGGGACTTACCCCTCAAGAGCAGTACTTC. Translated: CATRGLTPQEQYF.

This CDR3 is CASSIHFGDEKLFF. The CDR3 DNA follows: TGTGCCAGTAGTATTCATTTCGGGGATGAAAAACTGTTTTTT. The chain joins TRBV19 to TRBJ1-4; D is ambiguous. The V and J ends lost 3 bases and 6 bases respectively, with 11 bases between them. Germline assignment: CDR1 LNHDA and CDR2 SQIVND (reference sequence). The CDR3 has 14 residues.

This chain uses TRBV5-6 with TRBJ2-2; D possibly corresponds to TRBD2 (5 bases). V lost 2 bases and J 3 bases, leaving 17 bases between the germline ends. Germline V gives CDR1 SGHDT, CDR2 YYEEEE. This CDR3 is built from 17 residues. The CDR3 DNA reads as TGTGCCAGCAGCTTTTTGGACTCAAGGTCGGACACCGGGGAGCTGTTTTTT. Amino acids: CASSFLDSRSDTGELFF.

The chain is built from TRBV7-9 and TRBJ1-2; no reliable D call. The V end lost 4 bases, the J end lost 8 bases, and 17 bases lay between the germline ends. The CDR3 runs to 14 residues. Germline CDR1 is SEHNR and CDR2 is FQNEAQ (reference sequence). The CDR3, as DNA: TGTGCCAGCAGCTATTTAGGGCCGCGACGCGGCTACACCTTC. This translates into CASSYLGPRRGYTF.

The gene calls are TRBV27 and TRBJ2-3; D gene ambiguous. Trimming pared 3 bases from V and 6 bases from J, leaving 4 bases between. CDR3 length: 11 amino acids. CDR1 and CDR2 (germline): MNHEY, SMNVEV (reference sequence). CDR3 amino acids: CASSFGDTQYF. In DNA form, the CDR3 reads TGTGCCAGCAGTTTTGGGGATACGCAGTATTTT.

The chain combines TRBV7-9 with TRBJ2-5; D call uncertain. CDR1 is SEHNR and CDR2 is FQNEAQ in the germline V gene (reference sequence). The CDR3 extends over 15 amino acids. V was trimmed by 3 bases and J by 1 base, leaving 12 bases between them. The CDR3 here is CASSLVGSPQETQYF. The CDR3 bases are TGTGCCAGCAGCTTGGTGGGTAGCCCCCAAGAGACCCAGTACTTC.

J is TRBJ2-3 and V is TRBV2, with 8 bases matching TRBD1. CDR1 is SNHLY and CDR2 is FYNNEI in the germline V gene. V lost 1 base to trimming and J lost 7 bases; unmatched junction nucleotides: 4. CDR3 length equals 14 residues. CDR3 sequence (DNA): TGTGCCAGCAGTGAAGAGGCAGGGGGCAATACGCAGTATTTT. Its translation: CASSEEAGGNTQYF.

The chain links TRBV19 to TRBJ1-6; TRBD1 might be the D (5 bases). There are 11 residues in the CDR3. Germline V lookup: CDR1 LNHDA, CDR2 SQIVND (reference sequence). CDR3 residues: CASGNNSPLHF. CDR3 sequence (DNA): TGTGCTTCAGGGAATAATTCACCCCTCCACTTT. Full variable domain (rest looked up from reference TRBV19 and TRBJ1-6): DGGITQSPKYLFRKEGQNVTLSCEQNLNHDAMYWYRQDPGQGLRLIYYSQIVNDFQKGDIAEGYSVSREKKESFPLTVTSAQKNPTAFYLCASGNNSPLHFGNGTRLTVT.

The V call is TRBV29-1, the J call TRBJ1-2, with D perhaps TRBD1 (5 bases). The V end was cut by 3 bases, the J end by 4 bases, with 15 bases between. Germline V gene sequence: CDR1 SQVTM, CDR2 ANQGSEA. This CDR3 spans 14 amino acids. CDR3 protein: CSVDGDEAGYGYTF. CDR3 nucleotides: TGCAGCGTTGACGGGGACGAGGCGGGCTATGGCTACACCTTC.

The chain couples TRBV10-3 to TRBJ1-2; D is undetermined. V lost 0 bases and J lost 5, with 7 bases in between. The V gene's germline CDR1 is ENHRY and CDR2 SYGVKD. The CDR3 length is 13 residues. CDR3 loop: CAISESAEYGYTF. The CDR3 DNA reads TGTGCCATCAGTGAGTCGGCAGAATATGGCTACACCTTC.

In nucleotides, the CDR3 is TGCGCCAGCAGCCAAGGCGGAGGGGCCCTAAGTCAGCCCCAGCATTTT. It codes for CASSQGGGALSQPQHF. The chain combines TRBV4-1 with TRBJ1-5, with TRBD1 as a possible D gene (5 bases). CDR3 size: 16 residues. Germline lookup yields CDR1 MGHRA and CDR2 YSYEKL. V was pared by 1 base and J by 6 bases, with 16 bases between.

V gene TRBV5-6 combines with J gene TRBJ1-2; D not resolved. Per the germline V gene, CDR1 is SGHDT and CDR2 is YYEEEE. V lost 2 bases and J lost 4, with 12 bases in between. There are 14 residues in the CDR3. CDR3 amino acids: CASSFSSIGYGYTF. As DNA, the CDR3 is TGTGCCAGCAGCTTTTCATCTATAGGCTATGGCTACACCTTC.

This sequence joins TRBV19 and TRBJ1-1, with D unresolved. The CDR3 is made up of 12 amino acids. The V gene lost 5 bases and the J gene lost 5 bases, with 9 bases spanning the gap. Germline V gives CDR1 LNHDA, CDR2 SQIVND (reference sequence). The CDR3 reads CASSRSGTEAFF. The CDR3 DNA is TGTGCCAGTAGTCGAAGTGGGACTGAAGCTTTCTTT. Complete variable domain (other parts from reference TRBV19 and TRBJ1-1): DGGITQSPKYLFRKEGQNVTLSCEQNLNHDAMYWYRQDPGQGLRLIYYSQIVNDFQKGDIAEGYSVSREKKESFPLTVTSAQKNPTAFYLCASSRSGTEAFFGQGTRLTVV.

This sequence joins TRBV9 and TRBJ1-1; D uncertain. Germline loops: CDR1 SGDLS, CDR2 YYNGEE. V lost 7 bases, J lost 2 bases, and 15 bases lay in between. The CDR3 totals 14 residues. The CDR3 DNA sequence: TGTGCCAGCGTACCGGTCCTCGTAAACACTGAAGCTTTCTTT. It specifies CASVPVLVNTEAFF.

This clone appeared once. This chain links TRBV29-1 with TRBJ1-4; D is unclear. This CDR3 is 12 amino acids long. Germline lookup yields CDR1 SQVTM and CDR2 ANQGSEA. Trimming stripped 5 bases from V and 5 bases from J, with 9 bases between. The CDR3 here is CSVSENNEKLFF. The CDR3 DNA reads TGCAGCGTTAGCGAGAACAATGAAAAACTGTTTTTT.

The chain carries TRBV5-5 and TRBJ1-2; 7 bases are shared with TRBD1. The junction had 1 base not matched to a gene; V was cut back by 0 bases and J by 8 bases. The CDR3 runs 12 residues. Germline CDR1 is SGHKS and CDR2 is YYEKEE (reference sequence). CDR3 residues: CASSLEGGGYTF. In DNA form, the CDR3 reads TGTGCCAGCAGCTTGGAAGGGGGCGGCTACACCTTC. Based on the CDR3 plus reference TRBV5-5 and TRBJ1-2, the full variable domain is DAGVTQSPTHLIKTRGQQVTLRCSPISGHKSVSWYQQVLGQGPQFIFQYYEKEERGRGNFPDRFSARQFPNYSSELNVNALLLGDSALYLCASSLEGGGYTFGSGTRLTVV.

The genes are TRBV19 and TRBJ2-1, with 9 bases matching TRBD2. Germline-derived CDR1 and CDR2 are LNHDA and SQIVND (reference sequence). This CDR3 region has 14 residues. J gave up 3 bases and V 5 bases, and 2 bases lay outside the gene matches. Written as DNA, the CDR3 is TGTGCCAGTAGTCCGACTAGCGGCTACAATGAGCAGTTCTTC. Translating it yields CASSPTSGYNEQFF.

This CDR3 is CASSAGGLTEQYF. CDR3 bases: TGTGCCAGTAGTGCGGGGGGATTAACGGAGCAGTACTTC. The chain joins TRBV19 to TRBJ2-7, with TRBD2 matching over 8 bases. J lost 7 bases, V lost 5 bases, and 7 bases had no gene match. The CDR3 extends over 13 amino acids. In germline, CDR1 is LNHDA, CDR2 SQIVND (reference sequence).

The rearrangement links TRBV5-4 to TRBJ1-1, with no clear D. V lost 1 base and J lost 1, with 2 bases in between. Germline CDR1 SGHNT, CDR2 YYREEE (reference sequence). The CDR3 is made up of 12 amino acids. CDR3 in amino acids: CASSLSNTEAFF. The CDR3 DNA reads as TGTGCCAGCAGCTTGTCGAACACTGAAGCTTTCTTT. Drawing the rest from reference TRBV5-4 and TRBJ1-1, the complete variable domain is ETGVTQSPTHLIKTRGQQVTLRCSSQSGHNTVSWYQQALGQGPQFIFQYYREEENGRGNFPPRFSGLQFPNYSSELNVNALELDDSALYLCASSLSNTEAFFGQGTRLTVV.

This clone has a single count. This chain joins TRBV5-6 and TRBJ1-1; D might be TRBD1 (5 bases). Trimming stripped 3 bases from V and 0 bases from J, with 21 bases between. Germline assignment: CDR1 SGHDT and CDR2 YYEEEE. CDR3 length: 18 residues. The CDR3 region has the DNA TGTGCCAGCAGCTGGTCTCTCGGGGGACCGCGGATGAACACTGAAGCTTTCTTT. This sequence encodes CASSWSLGGPRMNTEAFF.

The chain links TRBV7-2 to TRBJ1-2, with D perhaps matching TRBD1 (5 bases). The CDR3 totals 13 residues. CDR1 and CDR2 (germline): SGHTA, FQGNSA. With 6 bases removed from V and 5 bases from J, the gap between germline ends came to 13 bases. CDR3: CASSLPGGYGYTF. The CDR3 DNA reads TGTGCCAGCAGTCTCCCGGGGGGGTATGGCTACACCTTC.

The rearrangement uses TRBV28 and TRBJ1-2; weak D call: TRBD1 (5 bases). V was clipped by 6 bases and J by 3 bases, with 14 bases between them. Per germline, CDR1 MDHEN and CDR2 SYDVKM. CDR3 length: 14 residues. The CDR3 DNA is TGTGCCAGCAGCCTGGGACGAGGGTACTATGGCTACACCTTC. This codes for CASSLGRGYYGYTF.

J is TRBJ1-2 and V is TRBV27, with a tentative D call TRBD1 (5 bases). Trimming shortened V by 6 bases and J by 2 bases, and 13 bases separated the two germline ends. Per germline, CDR1 MNHEY and CDR2 SMNVEV (reference sequence). The CDR3 has 14 residues. For the CDR3, the DNA is TGTGCCAGCAGAATCTCCGGGGGAAACTATGGCTACACCTTC. This sequence encodes CASRISGGNYGYTF.

This rearrangement joins TRBV14 to TRBJ2-5; perhaps TRBD1 as D (5 bases). The germline V and J ends were trimmed by 1 base and 4 bases, with 16 bases remaining between them. The CDR3 length is 16 residues. Germline-derived CDR1 and CDR2 are SGHDN and FVKESK. CDR3 protein: CASSQGARVGRETQYF. The CDR3 DNA reads TGTGCCAGCAGCCAAGGGGCCAGGGTAGGGCGAGAGACCCAGTACTTC.

This chain links TRBV7-2 with TRBJ1-2; unclear D gene. This CDR3 comprises 13 residues. Germline V gene lookup returns CDR1 SGHTA and CDR2 FQGNSA. Trimming shortened V by 1 base and J by 8 bases, and 11 bases separated the two germline ends. The CDR3 bases are TGTGCCAGCAGCTTAGGCGGCCACCTCGGCTACACCTTC. Protein product: CASSLGGHLGYTF.

This clone occurred once. V and J are TRBV7-8 and TRBJ2-7, with D unclear. CDR1 is SGHVS and CDR2 is FQNEAQ in the germline V gene. This CDR3 is built from 15 residues. V was pared by 4 bases and J by 0 bases, with 13 bases between. This CDR3 reads CASSSVVQSSYEQYF. In DNA, the CDR3 is TGTGCCAGCAGCTCCGTAGTCCAGAGCTCCTACGAGCAGTACTTC.

This chain uses TRBV10-3 with TRBJ2-1; 12 nucleotides line up with TRBD2. The CDR3 spans 16 residues. The germline CDR1 and CDR2 sequences are ENHRY and SYGVKD. J was trimmed by 8 bases and V by 0 bases; bases with no gene match: 5. Written as DNA, the CDR3 is TGTGCCATCAGTGAGTCGAGGCTAGCGGGAGGGGATGAGCAGTTCTTC. Residues: CAISESRLAGGDEQFF.

The V call is TRBV2, the J call TRBJ2-5; D remains unclear. Trimming left V 4 bases short and J 5 bases short, with 5 bases between. CDR1 is SNHLY, CDR2 FYNNEI, per germline. CDR3 size: 11 residues. The CDR3 region is CASSVLETQYF. CDR3 DNA sequence: TGTGCCAGCAGTGTACTTGAGACCCAGTACTTC.

V gene TRBV30 combines with J gene TRBJ2-1; 8 nucleotides match TRBD1. Germline CDR1 is GTSNPN and CDR2 is SVGIG (reference sequence). This CDR3 contains 16 residues. J lost 6 bases, V lost 4 bases, and 14 bases had no gene match. DNA of the CDR3: TGTGCCTGGAACAACGTCGGACAGGGACGGGGCAATGAGCAGTTCTTC. It codes for CAWNNVGQGRGNEQFF.

The V call is TRBV2, the J call TRBJ1-1; 10 bases line up with TRBD1. CDR1 and CDR2 (germline): SNHLY, FYNNEI. V shed 10 bases and J 9 bases; nucleotides not matched to a gene: 17. This CDR3 is built from 15 residues. The CDR3, as DNA: TGTGCCATCGCCGGGACAGGGGCGAGTGGTCCCCAAGCTTTCTTT. Its protein is CAIAGTGASGPQAFF.

The chain has TRBV24-1 and TRBJ1-2; D gene unclear. The germline V and J ends were trimmed by 9 bases and 5 bases, with 15 bases remaining between them. This CDR3 spans 13 amino acids. Germline V CDR1 and CDR2: KGHDR, SFDVKD. DNA for the CDR3: TGTGCCACCCAAAGGCCTACAAGGTATGGCTACACCTTC. The encoded protein is CATQRPTRYGYTF.